This T cell receptor beta chain derives from a study of cytomegalovirus exposure and HLA in healthy donors. Germline assignment: CDR1 SNHLY and CDR2 FYNNEI. This CDR3 has 15 amino acids. V was clipped by 3 bases and J by 4 bases, with 12 bases between them. The PCR was carried out with 60 Vbeta primers and 13 Jbeta primers. This table comes from immunoSEQ multiplex PCR, and its TCRdb copy is limited to in-frame clones, with some not included. This table holds tens of thousands of clones, around 66% found once. Notes on this clone: Its target is unknown.

Study results and caveats: As a later analysis showed, a missense DCLRE1C variant was linked to trimming of TCR beta V- and J-genes.

Sequencing used PBMCs. This TCR was sampled from a male donor in good health and CMV-seropositive. The chain links TRBV2 to TRBJ1-4; D might be TRBD1 (6 bases). The chain's CDR3 is CASSDYDRLNEKLFF. CDR3 nucleotide sequence: TGTGCCAGCAGTGATTATGACAGGCTTAATGAAAAACTGTTTTTT.